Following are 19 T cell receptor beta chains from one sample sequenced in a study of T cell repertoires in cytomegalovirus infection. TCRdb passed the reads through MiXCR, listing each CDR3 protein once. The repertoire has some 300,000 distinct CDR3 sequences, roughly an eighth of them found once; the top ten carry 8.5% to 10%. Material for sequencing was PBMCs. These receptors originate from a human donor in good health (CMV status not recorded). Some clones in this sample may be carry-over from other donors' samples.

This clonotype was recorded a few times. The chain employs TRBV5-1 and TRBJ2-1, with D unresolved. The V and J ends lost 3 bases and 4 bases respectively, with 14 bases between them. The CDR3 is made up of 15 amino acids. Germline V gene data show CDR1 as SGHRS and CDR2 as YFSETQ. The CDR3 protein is CASSSNTLGYNEQFF. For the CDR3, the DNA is TGCGCCAGCAGCTCAAACACGTTGGGATACAATGAGCAGTTCTTC.

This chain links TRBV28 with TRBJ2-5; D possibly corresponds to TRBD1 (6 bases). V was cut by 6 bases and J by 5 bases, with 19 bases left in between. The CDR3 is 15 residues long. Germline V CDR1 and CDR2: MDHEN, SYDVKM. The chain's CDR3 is CASRLLDSPFETQYF. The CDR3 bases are TGTGCCAGCAGACTATTGGACAGCCCTTTTGAGACCCAGTACTTC.

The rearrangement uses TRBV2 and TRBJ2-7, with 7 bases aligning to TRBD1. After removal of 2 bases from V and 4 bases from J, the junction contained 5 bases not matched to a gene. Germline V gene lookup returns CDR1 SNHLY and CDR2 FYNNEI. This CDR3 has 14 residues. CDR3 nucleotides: TGTGCCAGCAGTGAAAGGACAGGCCAGTACGAGCAGTACTTC. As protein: CASSERTGQYEQYF.

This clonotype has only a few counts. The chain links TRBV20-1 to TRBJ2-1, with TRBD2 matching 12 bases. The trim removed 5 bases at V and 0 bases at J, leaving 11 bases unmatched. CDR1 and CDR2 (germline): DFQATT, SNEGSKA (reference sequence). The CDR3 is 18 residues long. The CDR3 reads CSAPPSGGAPSSYNEQFF. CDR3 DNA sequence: TGCAGTGCTCCCCCTAGCGGGGGGGCCCCAAGCTCCTACAATGAGCAGTTCTTC.

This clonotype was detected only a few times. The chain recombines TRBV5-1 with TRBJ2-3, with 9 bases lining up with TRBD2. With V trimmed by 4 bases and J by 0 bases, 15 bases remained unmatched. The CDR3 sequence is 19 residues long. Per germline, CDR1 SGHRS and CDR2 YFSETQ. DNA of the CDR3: TGCGCCAGCAGCCCCCACGGGACTAGCCGCGGAAGCAGCACAGATACGCAGTATTTT. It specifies CASSPHGTSRGSSTDTQYF. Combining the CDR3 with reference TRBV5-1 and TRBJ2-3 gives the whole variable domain KAGVTQTPRYLIKTRGQQVTLSCSPISGHRSVSWYQQTPGQGLQFLFEYFSETQRNKGNFPGRFSGRQFSNSRSEMNVSTLELGDSALYLCASSPHGTSRGSSTDTQYFGPGTRLTVL.

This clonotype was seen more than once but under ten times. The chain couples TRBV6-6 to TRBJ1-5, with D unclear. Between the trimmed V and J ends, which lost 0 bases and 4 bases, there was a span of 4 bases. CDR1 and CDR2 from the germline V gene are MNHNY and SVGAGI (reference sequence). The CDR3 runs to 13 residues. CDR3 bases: TGTGCCAGCAGTTACTCAAAAAATCAGCCCCAGCATTTT. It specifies CASSYSKNQPQHF.

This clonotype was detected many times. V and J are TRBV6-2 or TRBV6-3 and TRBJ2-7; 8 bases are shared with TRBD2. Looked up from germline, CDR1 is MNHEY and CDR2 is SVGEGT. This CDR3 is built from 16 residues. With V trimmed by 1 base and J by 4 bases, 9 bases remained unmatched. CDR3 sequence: CASSYYGGRTQYEQYF. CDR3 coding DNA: TGTGCCAGCAGTTACTATGGCGGGAGGACCCAATACGAGCAGTACTTC.

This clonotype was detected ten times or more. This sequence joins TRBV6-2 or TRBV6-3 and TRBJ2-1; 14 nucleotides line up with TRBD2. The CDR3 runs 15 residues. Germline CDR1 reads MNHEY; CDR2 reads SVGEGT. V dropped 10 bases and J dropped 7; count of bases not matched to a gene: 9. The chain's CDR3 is CATSTGTSGRNEQFF. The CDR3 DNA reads TGTGCCACCAGCACTGGGACTAGCGGGAGAAATGAGCAGTTCTTC.

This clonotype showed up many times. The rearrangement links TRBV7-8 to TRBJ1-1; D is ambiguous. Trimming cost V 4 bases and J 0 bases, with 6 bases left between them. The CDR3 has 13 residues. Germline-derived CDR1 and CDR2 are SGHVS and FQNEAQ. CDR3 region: CASSSTLNTEAFF. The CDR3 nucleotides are TGTGCCAGCAGCTCGACACTGAACACTGAAGCTTTCTTT.

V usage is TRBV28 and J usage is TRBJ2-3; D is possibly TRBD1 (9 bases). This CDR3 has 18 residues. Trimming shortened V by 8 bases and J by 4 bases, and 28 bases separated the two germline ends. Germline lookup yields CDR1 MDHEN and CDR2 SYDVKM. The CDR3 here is CASHTGTGRSSGADTQYF. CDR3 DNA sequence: TGTGCCAGCCACACCGGGACAGGGAGGAGTAGCGGGGCAGATACGCAGTATTTT.

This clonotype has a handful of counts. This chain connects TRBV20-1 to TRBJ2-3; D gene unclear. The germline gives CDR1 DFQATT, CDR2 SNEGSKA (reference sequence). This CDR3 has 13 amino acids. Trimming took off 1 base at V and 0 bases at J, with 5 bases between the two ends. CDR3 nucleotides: TGCAGTGCTAGAGTGGCGAGCACAGATACGCAGTATTTT. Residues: CSARVASTDTQYF.

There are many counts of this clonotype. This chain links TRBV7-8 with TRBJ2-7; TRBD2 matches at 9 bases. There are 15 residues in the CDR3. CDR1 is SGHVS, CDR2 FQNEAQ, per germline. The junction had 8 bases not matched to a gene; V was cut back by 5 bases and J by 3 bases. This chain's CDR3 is CASSPRLAEHYEQYF. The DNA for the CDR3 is TGTGCCAGCAGCCCCCGACTAGCGGAGCACTACGAGCAGTACTTC.

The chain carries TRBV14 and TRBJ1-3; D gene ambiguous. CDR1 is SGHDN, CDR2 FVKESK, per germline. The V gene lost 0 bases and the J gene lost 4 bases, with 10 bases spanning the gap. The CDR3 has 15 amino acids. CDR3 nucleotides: TGTGCCAGCAGCCAAGAAACGGGAGGCGGAAACACCATATATTTT. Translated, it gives CASSQETGGGNTIYF.

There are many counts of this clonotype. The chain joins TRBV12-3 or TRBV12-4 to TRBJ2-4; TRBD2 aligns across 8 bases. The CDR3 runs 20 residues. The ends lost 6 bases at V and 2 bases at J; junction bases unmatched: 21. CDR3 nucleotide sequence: TGTGCCAGCAGCCAAAAGGGGCCAGGAACCTCTAGCGGGCCCAAAAACATTCAGTACTTC. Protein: CASSQKGPGTSSGPKNIQYF.

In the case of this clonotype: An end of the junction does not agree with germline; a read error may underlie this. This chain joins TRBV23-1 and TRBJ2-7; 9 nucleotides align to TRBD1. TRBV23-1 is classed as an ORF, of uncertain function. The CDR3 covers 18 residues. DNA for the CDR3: TGCGCCAGCAGGCCGGACAGGGGCCGACCGGGGAGCTCCTACGGGCAGTACTTC. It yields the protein CASRPDRGRPGSSYGQYF.

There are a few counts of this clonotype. CDR3 amino acids: CASSPVWGSEQYF. Here the CDR3 DNA reads TGTGCCAGCAGCCCCGTTTGGGGTAGCGAGCAGTACTTC. The chain joins TRBV28 to TRBJ2-7; D uncertain. The CDR3 spans 13 residues. V dropped 6 bases and J dropped 6 bases, with 15 bases sitting between them. The V gene's germline CDR1 is MDHEN and CDR2 SYDVKM.

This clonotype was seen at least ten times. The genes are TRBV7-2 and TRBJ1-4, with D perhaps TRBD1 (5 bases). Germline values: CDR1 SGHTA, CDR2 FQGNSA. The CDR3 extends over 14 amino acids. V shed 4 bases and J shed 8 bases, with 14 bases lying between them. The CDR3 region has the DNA TGTGCCAGCAGCTGGGGCAGGGCTGGGGAAAAACTGTTTTTT. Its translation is CASSWGRAGEKLFF.

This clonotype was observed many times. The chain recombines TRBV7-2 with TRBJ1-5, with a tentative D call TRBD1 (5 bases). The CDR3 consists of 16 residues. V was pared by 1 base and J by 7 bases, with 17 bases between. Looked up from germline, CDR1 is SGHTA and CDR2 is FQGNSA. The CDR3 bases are TGTGCCAGCAGCTTAGAGTGGGGCGGACTGAGACAGCCCCAGCATTTT. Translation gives CASSLEWGGLRQPQHF.

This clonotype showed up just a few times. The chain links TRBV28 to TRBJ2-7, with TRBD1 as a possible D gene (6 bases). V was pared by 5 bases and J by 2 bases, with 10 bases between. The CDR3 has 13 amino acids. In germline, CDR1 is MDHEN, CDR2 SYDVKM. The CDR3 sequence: CASSPDSPYEQYF. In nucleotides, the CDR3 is TGTGCCAGCAGTCCGGACAGCCCCTACGAGCAGTACTTC.